The entry below describes one T cell receptor (beta chain). CDR3 length: 14 residues. Germline assignment: CDR1 SGHVS and CDR2 FQNEAQ. Trimming pared 1 base from V and 11 bases from J, leaving 12 bases between. This specimen belongs to a study of blood T cell repertoires in COVID-19. Study details: T cells, B-cell-depleted T cells, or PBMCs provided the cDNA or gDNA that served as material.

The repertoire was sequenced with immunoSEQ multiplex PCR; TCRdb's copy has only in-frame clones and lacks some. In the table there are 45,000 to 55,000 clones, 82% of which are singletons. The chain is built from TRBV7-8 and TRBJ1-6; tentatively, D is TRBD1 (5 bases). The specimen sequenced was peripheral blood. The TCR originated in a man at least 80 years old with COVID-19, enrolled during active disease. The DNA for the CDR3 is TGTGCCAGCAGCTTAGTCAGGGCCGGTACACCCCTCCACTTT. Its protein is CASSLVRAGTPLHF.